This T cell receptor (beta chain) was documented in a study of T-cell reconstitution after alpha-beta-depleted transplantation in children (dated by TCRdb to the mid-2010s). About the investigation overall: Using TCR repertoire profiling, the study quantitatively followed how T-cell immune reconstitution unfolded in children after TCRalphabeta/CD19-depleted allogeneic hematopoietic cell transplantation. The paper as a whole reports these results and caveats: The frequencies of hyperexpanded clones fell over the following months, and after one year, T-cell counts and TCRbeta diversity were mostly attributed to newly produced T cells. Apparently early alphabetaT-cell count recovery about two months after transplant reportedly relied on only several hundred rapidly expanded clones derived from non-depleted graft cells. In some patients, the high TCRbeta diversity seen at day 60 was put down to recipient T cells and intrathymic progenitors that had survived conditioning.

The library was obtained by PCR. Sequencing relied on an Illumina HiSeq 2500. TCR libraries were prepared with molecular barcoding, using unique molecular identifiers to normalize TCRbeta repertoire quantification. The raw public data were reprocessed by TCRdb itself: fastp quality trimming at Q25, MiXCR clonotype calling, in-frame beta chains only. CDR3 protein sequences are deduplicated, and each keeps its most common genes and DNA. The sample table contains approximately 1,000,000 distinct CDR3 sequences; only one count was recorded for roughly 29% of them. About 28% of the sample is in the top ten clones. The sample's treatment or condition label is to be understood as: allogeneic hematopoietic cell transplantation with graft depleted of TCRalphabeta T cells and CD19 B cells. TCRalphabeta/CD19-depleted allogeneic hematopoietic cell grafts were given to the transplant recipients, all of whom were children.

The germline V and J ends show losses of 6 bases and 3 bases respectively, and no gene match explains 8 bases of the junction. CDR1 and CDR2 (SNHLY, FYNNEI) derive from the germline V gene. Counted from cysteine to phenylalanine, this CDR3 has 15 amino acids. Of the read, only the CDR3 DNA is kept; its 45 bases are in frame from base 1. A word on this clonotype: What this receptor recognizes is not known. Within one base of it there is no much larger clone, and no base qualities were kept.

The sample in question was PBMCs, mostly from graft donor cells, obtained 360 days after TCRalphabeta/CD19-depleted stem cell transplant. The sequence came from a boy under three years old who had a stem cell transplant for SCID, so the T cells may come from the graft donor. The chain is made from TRBV2 and TRBJ1-2; 9 central bases correspond to TRBD1. Here is the DNA: TGTGCCAGCAGGGCCGGGACAGGGTCTGACTATGGCTACACCTTC. Its coded protein is CASRAGTGSDYGYTF.